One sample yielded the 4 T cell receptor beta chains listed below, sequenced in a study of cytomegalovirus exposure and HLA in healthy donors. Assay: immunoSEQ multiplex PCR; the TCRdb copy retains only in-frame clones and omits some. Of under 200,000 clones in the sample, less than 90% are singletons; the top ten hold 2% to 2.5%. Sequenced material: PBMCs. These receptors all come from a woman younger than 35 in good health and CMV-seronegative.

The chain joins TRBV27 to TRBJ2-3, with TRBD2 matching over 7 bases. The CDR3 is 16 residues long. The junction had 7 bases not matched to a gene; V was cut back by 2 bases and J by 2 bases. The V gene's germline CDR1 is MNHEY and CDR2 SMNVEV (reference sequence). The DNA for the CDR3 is TGTGCCAGCAGTTTACTGGCGGGAGCCTTCACAGATACGCAGTATTTT. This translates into CASSLLAGAFTDTQYF.

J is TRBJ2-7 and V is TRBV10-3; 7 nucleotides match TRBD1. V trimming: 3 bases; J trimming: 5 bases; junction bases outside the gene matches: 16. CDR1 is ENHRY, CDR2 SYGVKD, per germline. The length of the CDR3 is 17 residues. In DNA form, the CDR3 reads TGTGCCATCAGTGAATACGCCTTCTTGGGACAGCAAAACGAGCAGTACTTC. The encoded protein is CAISEYAFLGQQNEQYF.

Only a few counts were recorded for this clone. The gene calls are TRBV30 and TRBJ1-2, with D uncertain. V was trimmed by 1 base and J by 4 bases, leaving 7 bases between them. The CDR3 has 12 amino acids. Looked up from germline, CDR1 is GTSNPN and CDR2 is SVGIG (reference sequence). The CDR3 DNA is TGTGCCTGGAGTGGTGGGCCCTATGGCTACACCTTC. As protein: CAWSGGPYGYTF.

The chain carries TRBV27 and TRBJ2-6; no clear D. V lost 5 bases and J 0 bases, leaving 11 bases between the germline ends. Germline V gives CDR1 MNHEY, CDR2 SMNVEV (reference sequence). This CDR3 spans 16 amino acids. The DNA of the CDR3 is TGTGCCAGCAGTCCGAGACAAACCTCTGGGGCCAACGTCCTGACTTTC. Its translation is CASSPRQTSGANVLTF.